These T cell receptor beta chains were read from a single sample in a study of vaccination and CD4 T cells after COVID-19. TCRdb re-analysed the PCR reads in MiXCR, keeping a single row per CDR3 protein. The table lists 9,500 to 15,000 distinct CDR3 sequences, over 50% of them singletons. Their recognized antigens are unknown. Sequenced material: CD4+ T cells from blood, cultured in vitro. The source is a human donor who had recovered from COVID-19. Each CDR3 is given with its conserved first and last residue. D genes are given only for firm matches. Size tells how often a clone was seen (once, few, many) or the class of an expanded clone, and some rows leave it out.

V gene: TRBV20-1; clone size: NA; D gene: NA; J gene: TRBJ2-1; CDR3 DNA: TGCAGCGAGGGTAGGGTGCCTCTGTACAATGAGCAGTTCTTC; CDR3 protein: CSEGRVPLYNEQFF
V gene: TRBV20-1; clone size: NA; D gene: TRBD2; J gene: TRBJ2-1; CDR3 DNA: TGCAGTGCCCGTGGGGGACTAGACCTAAGCTCCTACAATGAGCAGTTCTTC; CDR3 protein: CSARGGLDLSSYNEQFF
V gene: TRBV20-1; clone size: NA; D gene: TRBD2; J gene: TRBJ2-5; CDR3 DNA: TGCAGTGCTAGTTTTTTAGCACTAGCGGGGGGAGAGACCCAGTACTTC; CDR3 protein: CSASFLALAGGETQYF
V gene: TRBV12-3/TRBV12-4; clone size: NA; D gene: TRBD1; J gene: TRBJ2-3; CDR3 DNA: TGTGCCAGCAGTCTTGGACAGGGTGTGGATACGCAGTATTTT; CDR3 protein: CASSLGQGVDTQYF
V gene: TRBV24-1; clone size: NA; D gene: NA; J gene: TRBJ1-1; CDR3 DNA: TGTGCCACCAGTGATTCAATACAGGGAACTGAAGCTTTCTTT; CDR3 protein: CATSDSIQGTEAFF
V gene: TRBV5-1; clone size: few; D gene: TRBD1; J gene: TRBJ1-1; CDR3 DNA: TGCGCCAGCAGCTCTCAGGGGGGAGGGATGACCACTGAAGCTTTCTTT; CDR3 protein: CASSSQGGGMTTEAFF
V gene: TRBV10-3; clone size: few; D gene: NA; J gene: TRBJ1-6; CDR3 DNA: TGTGCCATCAGTGAGTCAGGGATTAATTCACCCCTCCACTTT; CDR3 protein: CAISESGINSPLHF
V gene: TRBV7-2; clone size: NA; D gene: TRBD1; J gene: TRBJ2-5; CDR3 DNA: TGTGCCAGCAGCTTAGGGGTTCTACAGGGGGCCCAAGGGACCCAGTACTTC; CDR3 protein: CASSLGVLQGAQGTQYF
V gene: TRBV5-1; clone size: NA; D gene: NA; J gene: TRBJ2-7; CDR3 DNA: TGCGCCAGCAGCTTGGTTCGTCTAGTTCCGTCCGAGCAGTACTTC; CDR3 protein: CASSLVRLVPSEQYF
V gene: TRBV19; clone size: NA; D gene: NA; J gene: TRBJ1-1; CDR3 DNA: TGTGCCAGTAGTATAGGCAGGGCCCGAATGAACACTGAAGCTTTCTTT; CDR3 protein: CASSIGRARMNTEAFF
V gene: TRBV10-1; clone size: NA; D gene: NA; J gene: TRBJ2-7; CDR3 DNA: TGCGCCAGCACCTCTGCCCCTTCGGAAGAGCAGTACTTC; CDR3 protein: CASTSAPSEEQYF
V gene: TRBV7-8; clone size: few; D gene: NA; J gene: TRBJ1-1; CDR3 DNA: TGTGCCAGCAGCTCGTTGTTGGGCACTGAAGCTTTCTTT; CDR3 protein: CASSSLLGTEAFF
V gene: TRBV20-1; clone size: NA; D gene: NA; J gene: TRBJ2-2; CDR3 DNA: TGCAGTGTTACTCGGATGGGCGGAGCCCCGAACACCGGGGAGCTGTTTTTT; CDR3 protein: CSVTRMGGAPNTGELFF
V gene: TRBV2; clone size: NA; D gene: TRBD2; J gene: TRBJ2-6; CDR3 DNA: TGTGCCAGCCGCCTAGCGGCTGCTTACTCTGGGGCCAACGTCCTGACTTTC; CDR3 protein: CASRLAAAYSGANVLTF
V gene: TRBV2; clone size: NA; D gene: NA; J gene: TRBJ2-3; CDR3 DNA: TGTGCCAGCAATAGCGTTGGCACAGATACGCAGTATTTT; CDR3 protein: CASNSVGTDTQYF
V gene: TRBV6-2/TRBV6-3; clone size: medium-sized; D gene: NA; J gene: TRBJ2-3; CDR3 DNA: TGTGCCAGCACCGTCCCTCGGGGTGCCACAGGGACGCAGTATTTT; CDR3 protein: CASTVPRGATGTQYF
V gene: TRBV19; clone size: NA; D gene: TRBD1; J gene: TRBJ1-1; CDR3 DNA: TGTGCCAGCAACCAATTAAGGGGGCAAAGGATGAACACTGAAGCTTTCTTT; CDR3 protein: CASNQLRGQRMNTEAFF
V gene: TRBV6-2/TRBV6-3; clone size: NA; D gene: TRBD2; J gene: TRBJ2-7; CDR3 DNA: TGTGCCAGCAGTTACTTAAGGCGACTAGCGGGGATCTACGAGCAGTACTTC; CDR3 protein: CASSYLRRLAGIYEQYF
V gene: TRBV2; clone size: few; D gene: NA; J gene: TRBJ1-3; CDR3 DNA: TGTGCCACCAACAGGGATTCTGGAAACACCATATATTTT; CDR3 protein: CATNRDSGNTIYF
V gene: TRBV6-1; clone size: NA; D gene: NA; J gene: TRBJ2-1; CDR3 DNA: TGTGCCAGCAGTGTTGGGGGTTTGGGTTCGGGCGGTTTAATCTTC; CDR3 protein: CASSVGGLGSGGLIF
V gene: TRBV11-3; clone size: NA; D gene: NA; J gene: TRBJ2-5; CDR3 DNA: TGTGCCAGCAGCCCCCTTGTTGTGGAGACCCAGTACTTC; CDR3 protein: CASSPLVVETQYF
V gene: TRBV30; clone size: NA; D gene: TRBD1; J gene: TRBJ1-2; CDR3 DNA: TGTGCCGGCAGACAGGGGGCTGTCTATGGCTACACCTTC; CDR3 protein: CAGRQGAVYGYTF
V gene: TRBV11-2; clone size: NA; D gene: TRBD2; J gene: TRBJ2-3; CDR3 DNA: TGTGCCAGCAGCTTAGAACGAGCGGGAGTGGCGGGAGATACGCAGTATTTT; CDR3 protein: CASSLERAGVAGDTQYF
V gene: TRBV5-6; clone size: medium-sized; D gene: NA; J gene: TRBJ1-2; CDR3 DNA: TGTGCCAGCAGCTTGGGCCTTAACTATGGCTACACCTTC; CDR3 protein: CASSLGLNYGYTF
V gene: TRBV2; clone size: NA; D gene: NA; J gene: TRBJ2-4; CDR3 DNA: TGTGCCAGCGGAGAATCCAAAAACATTCAGTACTTC; CDR3 protein: CASGESKNIQYF
V gene: TRBV2; clone size: NA; D gene: NA; J gene: TRBJ2-3; CDR3 DNA: TGTGCCAGCAGGTATTCAGATACGCAGTATTTT; CDR3 protein: CASRYSDTQYF
V gene: TRBV7-9; clone size: few; D gene: TRBD1; J gene: TRBJ2-5; CDR3 DNA: TGTGCCAGCAGCCCGTGGACAGGGGGCATGGAGACCCAGTACTTC; CDR3 protein: CASSPWTGGMETQYF
V gene: TRBV6-1; clone size: few; D gene: NA; J gene: TRBJ2-7; CDR3 DNA: TGTGCCAGCAGCCCGACCGGGACCACTGGCCGAGAGCAGTACTTC; CDR3 protein: CASSPTGTTGREQYF
V gene: TRBV7-6; clone size: medium-sized; D gene: NA; J gene: TRBJ2-2; CDR3 DNA: TGTGCCAGCAGCTTAGCGCGGCAGGCGAACACCGGGGAGCTGTTTTTT; CDR3 protein: CASSLARQANTGELFF
V gene: TRBV12-3/TRBV12-4; clone size: few; D gene: NA; J gene: TRBJ2-3; CDR3 DNA: TGTGCCAGCAGGATTACAGGGACAGATACGCAGTATTTT; CDR3 protein: CASRITGTDTQYF
V gene: TRBV10-3; clone size: few; D gene: NA; J gene: TRBJ1-2; CDR3 DNA: TGTGCCATCAGTGATAGTCGAGCTAACTATGGCTACACCTTC; CDR3 protein: CAISDSRANYGYTF
V gene: TRBV6-1; clone size: NA; D gene: TRBD1; J gene: TRBJ2-1; CDR3 DNA: TGTGCCAGCATGCTCGGGCAGGGGGCCTACAATGAGCAGTTCTTC; CDR3 protein: CASMLGQGAYNEQFF